This T cell receptor (beta chain) emerged from a study of a mutant IDH1 vaccine in newly diagnosed glioma. Time point given: week 11, during vaccination. With topical imiquimod, each dose of the vaccine consisted of 300 ug of mutant IDH1 20-mer peptide. This clone was found once. What it binds is unknown. The table came from immunoSEQ multiplex PCR; TCRdb's copy has only in-frame clones and leaves some out. The data contain some 60,000 clones, approximately 80% of them seen just once; the ten biggest clones take up approximately 3.8%. Germline CDR1 reads SGHRS; CDR2 reads YFSETQ. This CDR3 has 13 residues. Trimming stripped 2 bases from V and 5 bases from J, with 11 bases between.

Sequenced material: PBMCs, taken from a glioma patient whose treatment included an IDH1 peptide vaccine. The clonotype was recovered from a man aged 25-45 years with glioma. The genes are TRBV5-1 and TRBJ2-7; D perhaps matches TRBD2 (6 bases). The CDR3 nucleotides read TGCGCCAGCAGCTTTAGAGGAGGGAACGAGCAGTACTTC. The encoded protein is CASSFRGGNEQYF. The full variable domain, with the rest looked up from reference TRBV5-1 and TRBJ2-7, is KAGVTQTPRYLIKTRGQQVTLSCSPISGHRSVSWYQQTPGQGLQFLFEYFSETQRNKGNFPGRFSGRQFSNSRSEMNVSTLELGDSALYLCASSFRGGNEQYFGPGTRLTVT.